The 24 T cell receptor beta chains presented below share a single source sample, sequenced in a study of T cells in tumors after PD-1 blockade (dated by TCRdb to about 2019). The sample's time point label is to be understood as: before anti-PD-1 therapy. Preparation of the library involved the immunoSEQ multiplex PCR assay. TCRdb re-hosts the immuneACCESS table, in-frame sequences only. Its copies lack some clones; in the studies checked, an unresolved V gene accounts for under half of them, and the cause for the rest is not known. The sample has 50,000 or so clones on record, 60% to 80% of them singletons. Over 15% of the sample goes to the ten largest clones. The material was PBMCs, obtained before anti-PD-1 treatment. The receptors come from a human donor with basal cell carcinoma.

About this clone: This sequence may be a read error, since a much larger clone differs from it by one base. V gene TRBV6-1 combines with J gene TRBJ1-1; possibly TRBD1 for D (5 bases). Germline loops: CDR1 MNHNS, CDR2 SASEGT. V shed 3 bases and J shed 5 bases, with 10 bases lying between them. This CDR3 comprises 13 residues. CDR3 protein: CASSERGLTEAFF. DNA of the CDR3: TGTGCCAGCAGTGAGAGGGGATTAACTGAAGCTTTCTTT.

CDR3 residues: CASRTLAYGYTF. CDR3 DNA: TGTGCCAGCAGAACGCTTGCCTATGGCTACACCTTC. The rearrangement links TRBV28 to TRBJ1-2; D call uncertain. Looked up from germline, CDR1 is MDHEN and CDR2 is SYDVKM. This CDR3 is 12 amino acids long. Trimming cost V 6 bases and J 4 bases, with 9 bases left between them.

This chain joins TRBV29-1 and TRBJ2-3; possibly TRBD2 for D (5 bases). Germline V gene lookup returns CDR1 SQVTM and CDR2 ANQGSEA. V dropped 7 bases and J dropped 6 bases, with 14 bases sitting between them. The CDR3 loop spans 12 amino acids. The CDR3 spells CSAPEGWDTQYF. The CDR3 DNA follows: TGCAGCGCCCCCGAGGGTTGGGATACGCAGTATTTT.

This clone was counted a single time. The rearrangement joins TRBV14 to TRBJ2-1; D unclear. The V and J ends lost 3 bases and 1 base respectively, with 10 bases between them. From germline, CDR1 is SGHDN and CDR2 FVKESK. This CDR3 has 15 amino acids. Here the CDR3 DNA reads TGTGCCAGCAGCCAGACGTCCGGGTCCTACAATGAGCAGTTCTTC. It translates to CASSQTSGSYNEQFF.

The CDR3 DNA sequence: TGTGCCAGTAGTATAATTGTGGGTCGGGGAGATTCACCCCTCCACTTT. Translated: CASSIIVGRGDSPLHF. The V call is TRBV19, the J call TRBJ1-6, with unresolved D. This CDR3 spans 16 amino acids. Trimming took off 2 bases at V and 8 bases at J, with 16 bases between the two ends. Germline values: CDR1 LNHDA, CDR2 SQIVND (reference sequence).

V usage is TRBV5-6 and J usage is TRBJ1-4, with 7 nucleotides matching TRBD1. The length of the CDR3 is 15 residues. V was pared by 5 bases and J by 4 bases, with 8 bases of the junction left unmatched. Per the germline V gene, CDR1 is SGHDT and CDR2 is YYEEEE. The CDR3 reads CASSSVGQFNEKLFF. Here the CDR3 DNA reads TGTGCCAGCAGTTCCGTGGGACAGTTTAATGAAAAACTGTTTTTT.

The chain carries TRBV29-1 and TRBJ1-4, with D unclear. Germline V gene lookup returns CDR1 SQVTM and CDR2 ANQGSEA. Trimming cost V 6 bases and J 7 bases, with 21 bases left between them. There are 15 residues in the CDR3. For the CDR3, the DNA is TGCAGCGTCCGGCCCCGGAACACTGGGAGTGAAAAACTGTTTTTT. Its protein is CSVRPRNTGSEKLFF.

The V call is TRBV5-1, the J call TRBJ1-4; D may be TRBD1 (6 bases). Germline CDR1 reads SGHRS; CDR2 reads YFSETQ. Trimming cost V 2 bases and J 4 bases, with 18 bases left between them. The CDR3 sequence is 17 residues long. The CDR3 region has the DNA TGCGCCAGCAGCTTAGGTCCCGGGGGGGCCGTTAATGAAAAACTGTTTTTT. It is translated as CASSLGPGGAVNEKLFF.

The V call is TRBV11-1, the J call TRBJ2-5; D gene uncertain. V dropped 3 bases and J dropped 2 bases, with 7 bases sitting between them. The CDR3 is made up of 13 amino acids. Germline-derived CDR1 and CDR2 are SGHAT and FQDESV (reference sequence). CDR3 sequence reads: CASSFHQQETQYF. CDR3 coding DNA: TGTGCCAGCAGCTTTCATCAGCAAGAGACCCAGTACTTC.

The chain has TRBV2 and TRBJ2-3; D possibly corresponds to TRBD2 (7 bases). This CDR3 comprises 14 residues. The germline V gene encodes CDR1 SNHLY and CDR2 FYNNEI. The germline V and J ends were trimmed by 6 bases and 3 bases, with 13 bases remaining between them. The CDR3 DNA reads TGTGCCAGCAGACAGGGACTATTTACAGATACGCAGTATTTT. Translated, it gives CASRQGLFTDTQYF.

CDR3 sequence: CSVGRQGPSYEQYF. The CDR3 DNA reads as TGCAGCGTGGGACGACAGGGACCCTCCTACGAGCAGTACTTC. The gene calls are TRBV29-1 and TRBJ2-7, with 7 bases lining up with TRBD1. There are 14 residues in the CDR3. Trimming at V came to 6 bases and at J to 0 bases, leaving 8 bases not matched to a gene. The germline V gene has CDR1 SQVTM and CDR2 ANQGSEA.

CDR3 DNA sequence: TGTGCCAGCTCACCGAACCGGATGACTGGAAACACCATATATTTT. This translates into CASSPNRMTGNTIYF. J is TRBJ1-3 and V is TRBV18; D not certain. The V gene's germline CDR1 is KGHSH and CDR2 LQKENI. The CDR3 is made up of 15 amino acids. V was pared by 3 bases and J by 2 bases, with 11 bases between.

The gene calls are TRBV6-1 and TRBJ1-5; no firm D call. CDR1 and CDR2 (germline): MNHNS, SASEGT. The CDR3 loop spans 15 amino acids. V lost 3 bases and J 2 bases, leaving 11 bases between the germline ends. The CDR3 is CASSDQSIGNQPQHF. CDR3 DNA sequence: TGTGCCAGCAGTGACCAGAGTATAGGCAATCAGCCCCAGCATTTT.

The chain carries TRBV14 and TRBJ1-6; no reliable D call. Germline values: CDR1 SGHDN, CDR2 FVKESK. This CDR3 is built from 17 residues. Trimming left V 3 bases short and J 2 bases short, with 14 bases between. This CDR3 is CASSHTGSATYNSPLHF. Here the CDR3 DNA reads TGTGCCAGCAGCCATACCGGATCGGCAACCTATAATTCACCCCTCCACTTT. Looking up the rest from reference TRBV14 and TRBJ1-6 gives the full variable domain: EAGVTQFPSHSVIEKGQTVTLRCDPISGHDNLYWYRRVMGKEIKFLLHFVKESKQDESGMPNNRFLAERTGGTYSTLKVQPAELEDSGVYFCASSHTGSATYNSPLHFGNGTRLTVT.

The table lists this clone with a few counts. This chain connects TRBV19 to TRBJ1-1; weak D call: TRBD1 (5 bases). The CDR3 loop spans 15 amino acids. In germline, CDR1 is LNHDA, CDR2 SQIVND (reference sequence). The V end was cut by 1 base, the J end by 1 base, with 10 bases between. The CDR3 region is CASSIVGAGNTEAFF. CDR3 in DNA: TGTGCCAGTAGTATAGTCGGGGCTGGGAACACTGAAGCTTTCTTT.

This clone was picked up a small number of times. V usage is TRBV27 and J usage is TRBJ2-1, with D perhaps matching TRBD2 (6 bases). The germline gives CDR1 MNHEY, CDR2 SMNVEV (reference sequence). The CDR3 length is 14 residues. The ends were cut back, 2 bases at V and 7 bases at J, with 12 bases in the middle. The CDR3 DNA follows: TGTGCCAGCAGTTTACTCGATGCGGGGAATGAGCAGTTCTTC. This encodes CASSLLDAGNEQFF.

This chain uses TRBV5-1 with TRBJ2-3; 7 nucleotides match TRBD2. Looked up from germline, CDR1 is SGHRS and CDR2 is YFSETQ. V shed 0 bases and J 4 bases; nucleotides not matched to a gene: 8. The CDR3 runs to 16 residues. The CDR3 spells CASSLVGGSGADTQYF. The CDR3 DNA reads as TGCGCCAGCAGCTTGGTGGGCGGGAGTGGAGCAGATACGCAGTATTTT.

CDR3 bases: TGTGCCAGCAGACCCCCCGAGGGAGCTAACTATGGCTACACCTTC. Protein: CASRPPEGANYGYTF. The V and J genes are TRBV6-5 and TRBJ1-2; no reliable D call. This CDR3 comprises 15 residues. Germline V lookup: CDR1 MNHEY, CDR2 SVGAGI. Between the trimmed V and J ends, which lost 6 bases and 0 bases, there was a span of 14 bases.

The chain links TRBV3-1 (or the pseudogene TRBV3-2) to TRBJ2-3, with D possibly matching TRBD1 (6 bases). Trimming shortened V by 7 bases and J by 5 bases, and 13 bases separated the two germline ends. The CDR3 spans 13 residues. The germline V gene encodes CDR1 LGHDT and CDR2 YNNKEL (reference sequence). CDR3 DNA sequence: TGTGCCAGCAACCGGAGAGGGGGAGATACGCAGTATTTT. Amino acids: CASNRRGGDTQYF.

The chain has TRBV6-5 and TRBJ1-2; D uncertain. Germline V gives CDR1 MNHEY, CDR2 SVGAGI. The CDR3 covers 14 residues. V lost 0 bases to trimming and J lost 8 bases, with 13 bases between them. The CDR3 spells CASSYSGGEVGYTF. The CDR3 coding sequence is TGTGCCAGCAGTTACTCAGGCGGTGAAGTCGGCTACACCTTC.

CDR3 amino acids: CAIRQENSNQPQHF. The CDR3 DNA is TGTGCCATCAGACAGGAGAATAGCAATCAGCCCCAGCATTTT. The chain employs TRBV10-3 and TRBJ1-5; possibly TRBD1 for D (5 bases). The CDR3 spans 14 residues. Trimming took 6 bases from V and 0 from J, leaving 9 bases between them. Germline values: CDR1 ENHRY, CDR2 SYGVKD.

The rearrangement uses TRBV14 and TRBJ1-2; 7 nucleotides match TRBD1. The CDR3 consists of 17 residues. V was clipped by 4 bases and J by 2 bases; unmatched bases: 13. Germline V CDR1 and CDR2: SGHDN, FVKESK. This chain's CDR3 is CASSPRTGITGNYGYTF. CDR3 in DNA: TGTGCCAGCAGCCCTCGGACAGGTATAACTGGGAACTATGGCTACACCTTC.

This clone is a singleton in its sample. The chain carries TRBV28 and TRBJ1-2, with a possible D match to TRBD1 (5 bases). The germline CDR1 and CDR2 sequences are MDHEN and SYDVKM. This CDR3 is built from 12 residues. The V end was cut by 10 bases, the J end by 1 base, with 10 bases between. CDR3 nucleotide sequence: TGTGCCATCCCTGACAGTAACTATGGCTACACCTTC. It specifies CAIPDSNYGYTF.

This clone has a handful of counts. The chain couples TRBV7-9 to TRBJ1-3; no definite D call. Germline CDR1 SEHNR, CDR2 FQNEAQ (reference sequence). The CDR3 totals 12 residues. V lost 2 bases and J lost 3, with 2 bases in between. The CDR3 sequence is CASSLLGNTIYF. CDR3 in DNA: TGTGCCAGCAGCTTACTTGGAAACACCATATATTTT.